This TCR beta chain was sequenced in a study of T-cell reconstitution after alpha-beta-depleted transplantation in children. Findings of the study overall: T-cell numbers and diversity, one year after transplant, stemmed largely from T cells that were newly produced. As was reported, about two months after transplant, alpha-beta T cells came from several hundred expanded graft clones.

A note on this clonotype: Its target is unknown.

Unique molecular identifiers tagged the TCRbeta library. TCRdb redid the calling of the PCR reads with MiXCR, one entry per CDR3 protein. The sample records approximately 150,000 distinct CDR3 sequences, 7.5% to 9% being singletons. Germline V CDR1 and CDR2: ENHRY, SYGVKD. The CDR3 spans 14 residues. Losses at the gene ends were 7 bases for V and 7 bases for J; bases not matched to a gene: 9. The gene calls are TRBV10-3 and TRBJ1-2; 10 bases agree with TRBD1. Sequencing was performed on PBMCs, mostly from graft donor cells, taken 180 days after TCRalphabeta/CD19-depleted stem cell transplant. The TCR originated in a female patient aged 2 to 10 who had a stem cell transplant for congenital amegakaryocytic thrombocytopenia, so the T cells may come from the graft donor. As DNA, the CDR3 is TGTGCCATCAAGACGACAGGGGGCTGGGCTGGCTACACCTTC. Its translation: CAIKTTGGWAGYTF.